One sample yielded the 21 T cell receptor beta chains listed below, sequenced in a study of blood T cell repertoires in COVID-19. Profiled with immunoSEQ multiplex PCR; TCRdb holds only in-frame clones, not every one. The sample includes about 420,000 clones, roughly 90% seen only once; the top ten take 0.75% to 0.85%. Sequencing was performed on peripheral blood. All receptors come from a man in his late teens or twenties with COVID-19, enrolled during active disease.

The sample holds one count of this clone. The rearrangement uses TRBV6-5 and TRBJ2-7, with D possibly matching TRBD1 (6 bases). The ends were cut back, 5 bases at V and 6 bases at J, with 20 bases in the middle. The CDR3 runs to 15 residues. Germline V gives CDR1 MNHEY, CDR2 SVGAGI. Written as DNA, the CDR3 is TGTGCCAGCAGTCTTCAGGGGCTTTCTTCTCTCGAGCAGTACTTC. Translating it yields CASSLQGLSSLEQYF.

The chain employs TRBV18 and TRBJ2-7, with 8 nucleotides matching TRBD1. This CDR3 comprises 13 residues. V shed 5 bases, J shed 3 bases, and the junction held 3 bases outside the gene matches. From germline, CDR1 is KGHSH and CDR2 LQKENI. CDR3 sequence: CASSVGTGYEQYF. CDR3 bases: TGTGCCAGCTCAGTCGGGACAGGCTACGAGCAGTACTTC.

The chain combines TRBV5-1 with TRBJ2-1, with TRBD1 identical over 7 bases. The CDR3 has 14 residues. Germline-derived CDR1 and CDR2 are SGHRS and YFSETQ. After removal of 3 bases from V and 8 bases from J, the junction contained 8 bases not matched to a gene. In nucleotides, the CDR3 is TGCGCCAGCAGCTCCGGGACAGTGAACTATGAGCAGTTCTTC. It yields the protein CASSSGTVNYEQFF. Based on the CDR3 plus reference TRBV5-1 and TRBJ2-1, the full variable domain is KAGVTQTPRYLIKTRGQQVTLSCSPISGHRSVSWYQQTPGQGLQFLFEYFSETQRNKGNFPGRFSGRQFSNSRSEMNVSTLELGDSALYLCASSSGTVNYEQFFGPGTRLTVL.

The chain combines TRBV6-6 with TRBJ2-5; 11 bases agree with TRBD1. CDR1 is MNHNY and CDR2 is SVGAGI in the germline V gene (reference sequence). The CDR3 extends over 16 amino acids. Unmatched junction bases numbered 7, after V lost 3 bases and J lost 4 bases. The CDR3, as DNA: TGTGCCAGCAGTTATCCCGGGACAGGGGGTAGAGAGACCCAGTACTTC. Translated, it gives CASSYPGTGGRETQYF.

The chain combines TRBV6-5 with TRBJ2-7; 11 nucleotides agree with TRBD2. V lost 6 bases to trimming and J lost 4 bases; unmatched junction nucleotides: 8. CDR3 length: 15 residues. Germline V gene sequence: CDR1 MNHEY, CDR2 SVGAGI. This CDR3 is CASRQGLAEGYEQYF. In DNA form, the CDR3 reads TGTGCCAGCAGACAGGGACTAGCGGAGGGGTACGAGCAGTACTTC.

A single count supports this clone. The genes are TRBV5-8 and TRBJ1-4, with TRBD1 matching 9 bases. V was clipped by 4 bases and J by 0 bases; unmatched bases: 7. Germline assignment: CDR1 SGHTS and CDR2 YDEGEE. This CDR3 comprises 17 residues. DNA for the CDR3: TGTGCCAGCAGCCCTGACAGGGGGGCCCCAACTAATGAAAAACTGTTTTTT. Residues: CASSPDRGAPTNEKLFF. Using reference TRBV5-8 and TRBJ1-4 for the parts outside the CDR3, the full variable domain is EAGVTQSPTHLIKTRGQQATLRCSPISGHTSVYWYQQALGLGLQFLLWYDEGEERNRGNFPPRFSGRQFPNYSSELNVNALELEDSALYLCASSPDRGAPTNEKLFFGSGTQLSVL.

This chain connects TRBV10-1 to TRBJ2-2; TRBD2 might be the D (5 bases). V gave up 2 bases and J gave up 4 bases, with 11 bases separating them. The CDR3 covers 15 residues. Germline CDR1 and CDR2: WNHNN and SYGVQD (reference sequence). Written as DNA, the CDR3 is TGCGCCAGCAGTGAGGACGGGCGGGTCACCGGGGAGCTGTTTTTT. Translation gives CASSEDGRVTGELFF.

V is TRBV29-1 and J is TRBJ1-2; D not resolved. The CDR3 has 12 amino acids. The germline V and J ends were trimmed by 5 bases and 4 bases, with 11 bases remaining between them. Germline CDR1 and CDR2: SQVTM and ANQGSEA. The CDR3 loop is CSVLREFYGYTF. CDR3 DNA: TGCAGCGTTCTAAGGGAGTTCTATGGCTACACCTTC.

The chain combines TRBV30 with TRBJ1-3, with 7 positions matching TRBD1. The J segment lost 4 bases and the V segment lost 2 bases, leaving 5 bases of the junction unmatched. The CDR3 sequence is 14 residues long. Germline CDR1 is GTSNPN and CDR2 is SVGIG (reference sequence). In DNA form, the CDR3 reads TGTGCCTGGAGTCGGACAGGACGGGGAAACACCATATATTTT. It specifies CAWSRTGRGNTIYF.

This CDR3 reads CASSPGHLEQYF. The CDR3, as DNA: TGTGCCAGCAGTCCAGGGCATCTCGAGCAGTACTTC. The V and J genes are TRBV12-3 or TRBV12-4 and TRBJ2-7; tentative D call: TRBD1 (5 bases). The CDR3 is 12 residues long. Trimming stripped 5 bases from V and 6 bases from J, with 11 bases between.

The chain has TRBV5-4 and TRBJ1-6; tentatively, D is TRBD1 (5 bases). The CDR3 is 17 residues long. Trimming took off 0 bases at V and 0 bases at J, with 10 bases between the two ends. Per the germline V gene, CDR1 is SGHNT and CDR2 is YYREEE (reference sequence). DNA for the CDR3: TGTGCCAGCAGCTTGGGGGGCAGAGGCTCCTATAATTCACCCCTCCACTTT. Translating gives CASSLGGRGSYNSPLHF.

This clone has just a few counts. The V call is TRBV19, the J call TRBJ2-7, with D perhaps TRBD1 (6 bases). V was clipped by 5 bases and J by 6 bases, with 11 bases between them. The CDR3 loop spans 12 amino acids. CDR1 is LNHDA, CDR2 SQIVND, per germline (reference sequence). The CDR3, as DNA: TGTGCCAGTAGTTCAGGACAGCCCGAGCAGTACTTC. This sequence encodes CASSSGQPEQYF.

The V and J genes are TRBV5-1 and TRBJ2-7; tentatively, D is TRBD2 (6 bases). The CDR3 spans 15 residues. The V and J ends lost 4 bases and 2 bases respectively, with 16 bases between them. Germline V gene sequence: CDR1 SGHRS, CDR2 YFSETQ. CDR3 in amino acids: CASSGQVADTYEQYF. The CDR3 DNA follows: TGCGCCAGCAGCGGCCAGGTAGCGGATACCTACGAGCAGTACTTC.

The J gene is TRBJ2-1, the V gene TRBV10-2, with D perhaps TRBD2 (6 bases). The V end was cut by 10 bases, the J end by 1 base, with 17 bases between. CDR1 and CDR2 (germline): WSHSY, SAAADI. CDR3 length: 15 residues. The CDR3 protein is CATASAEKSYNEQFF. The CDR3 nucleotides are TGCGCCACCGCTAGCGCGGAAAAATCCTACAATGAGCAGTTCTTC.

The J gene is TRBJ1-6, the V gene TRBV11-2; D uncertain. The germline V and J ends were trimmed by 1 base and 9 bases, with 13 bases remaining between them. Germline V gives CDR1 SGHAT, CDR2 FQNNGV. There are 15 residues in the CDR3. CDR3 in amino acids: CASSLGRTSGSPLHF. In DNA form, the CDR3 reads TGTGCCAGCAGCTTAGGAAGAACTTCGGGTTCACCCCTCCACTTT.

This chain joins TRBV5-4 and TRBJ1-2; 9 bases are shared with TRBD1. The CDR3 is 18 amino acids. Germline CDR1 SGHNT, CDR2 YYREEE (reference sequence). V lost 6 bases and J lost 4; bases outside the gene matches: 19. The CDR3 region is CASTPGVPGTGTFYGYTF. The CDR3 DNA sequence: TGTGCCAGCACTCCGGGAGTTCCGGGGACAGGGACATTCTATGGCTACACCTTC.

The rearrangement joins TRBV13 to TRBJ2-3; TRBD1 aligns across 7 bases. After removal of 5 bases from V and 9 bases from J, the junction contained 8 bases not matched to a gene. From germline, CDR1 is PRHDT and CDR2 FYEKMQ (reference sequence). The CDR3 contains 13 residues. This chain's CDR3 is CASSTTGASTQYF. DNA of the CDR3: TGTGCCAGCAGCACAACAGGGGCATCCACGCAGTATTTT.

This clone was seen just once. V gene TRBV5-5 combines with J gene TRBJ1-1, with D possibly matching TRBD1 (5 bases). The ends were cut back, 1 base at V and 6 bases at J, with 10 bases in the middle. The CDR3 consists of 13 residues. Germline V lookup: CDR1 SGHKS, CDR2 YYEKEE (reference sequence). The CDR3 protein is CASSLPGGSEAFF. Here the CDR3 DNA reads TGTGCCAGCAGCTTGCCGGGGGGATCTGAAGCTTTCTTT.

CDR3 DNA sequence: TGTGCCAGTATTTCCGCCCCAGGACTAGCCTCCGGGGAGCTGTTTTTT. This translates into CASISAPGLASGELFF. The V gene is TRBV19, the J gene TRBJ2-2, with 8 positions matching TRBD2. CDR1 is LNHDA and CDR2 is SQIVND in the germline V gene (reference sequence). V lost 7 bases to trimming and J lost 6 bases; unmatched junction nucleotides: 13. The length of the CDR3 is 16 residues.

The chain carries TRBV6-5 and TRBJ2-2; D may be TRBD2 (5 bases). Germline CDR1 MNHEY, CDR2 SVGAGI. Trimming took 6 bases from V and 7 from J, leaving 12 bases between them. CDR3 size: 13 residues. This chain's CDR3 is CASSRGWGGELFF. The CDR3 DNA follows: TGTGCCAGCAGCCGCGGGTGGGGCGGGGAGCTGTTTTTT.

The rearrangement links TRBV3-1 (or the pseudogene TRBV3-2) to TRBJ1-6; the match to TRBD1 covers 9 bases. The length of the CDR3 is 14 residues. Germline V gene data show CDR1 as LGHDT and CDR2 as YNNKEL (reference sequence). The V segment lost 2 bases and the J segment 10 bases; nucleotides outside the gene matches: 3. Written as DNA, the CDR3 is TGTGCCAGCAGCCAAAGACAGGGGGGCTCACCCCTCCACTTT. Protein: CASSQRQGGSPLHF.